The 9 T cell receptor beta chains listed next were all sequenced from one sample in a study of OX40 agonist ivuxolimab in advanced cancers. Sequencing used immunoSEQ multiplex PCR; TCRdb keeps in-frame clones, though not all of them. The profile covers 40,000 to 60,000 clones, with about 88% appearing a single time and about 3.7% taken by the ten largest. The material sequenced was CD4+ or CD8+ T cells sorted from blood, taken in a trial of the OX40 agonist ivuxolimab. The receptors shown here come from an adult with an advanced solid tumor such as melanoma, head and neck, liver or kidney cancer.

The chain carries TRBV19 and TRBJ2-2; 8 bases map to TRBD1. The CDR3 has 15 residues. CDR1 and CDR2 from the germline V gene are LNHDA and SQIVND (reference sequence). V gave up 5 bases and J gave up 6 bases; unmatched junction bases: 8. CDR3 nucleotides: TGTGCCAGTAGTTCGGACAGGGCGGGGTCCGGGGAGCTGTTTTTT. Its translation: CASSSDRAGSGELFF.

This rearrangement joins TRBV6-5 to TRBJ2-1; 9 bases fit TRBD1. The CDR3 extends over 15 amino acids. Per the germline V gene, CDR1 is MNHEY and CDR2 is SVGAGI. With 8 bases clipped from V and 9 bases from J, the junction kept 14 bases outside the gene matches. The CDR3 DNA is TGTGCCAGCCCCACAGGGGGCCATCACCCAGGTGAGCAGTTCTTC. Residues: CASPTGGHHPGEQFF.

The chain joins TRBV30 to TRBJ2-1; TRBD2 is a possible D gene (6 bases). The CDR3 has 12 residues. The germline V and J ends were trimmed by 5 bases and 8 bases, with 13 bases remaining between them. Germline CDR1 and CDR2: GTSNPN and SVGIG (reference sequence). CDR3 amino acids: CAWGTYVDEQFF. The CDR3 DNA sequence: TGTGCCTGGGGGACTTACGTCGATGAGCAGTTCTTC.

The chain's CDR3 is CASSAAGSGANVLTF. The DNA for the CDR3 is TGTGCCAGCAGTGCAGCGGGGTCCGGGGCCAACGTCCTGACTTTC. The chain has TRBV6-1 and TRBJ2-6; 7 bases match TRBD2. V was clipped by 4 bases and J by 4 bases; unmatched bases: 4. CDR1 is MNHNS, CDR2 SASEGT, per germline. CDR3 size: 15 residues.

The CDR3 reads CASSLSRGIGNTIYF. In DNA, the CDR3 is TGTGCCAGCAGCTTGTCCCGGGGTATCGGAAACACCATATATTTT. V and J are TRBV5-4 and TRBJ1-3, with unresolved D. The CDR3 totals 15 residues. CDR1 is SGHNT, CDR2 YYREEE, per germline (reference sequence). V lost 1 base to trimming and J lost 4 bases, with 12 bases between them.

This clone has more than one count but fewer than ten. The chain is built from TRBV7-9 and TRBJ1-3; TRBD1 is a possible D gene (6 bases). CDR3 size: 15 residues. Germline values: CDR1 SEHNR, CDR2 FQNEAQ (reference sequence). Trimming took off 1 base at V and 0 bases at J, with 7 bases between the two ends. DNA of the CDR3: TGTGCCAGCAGCTTAGGGGACAACTCTGGAAACACCATATATTTT. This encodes CASSLGDNSGNTIYF.

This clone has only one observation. CDR3 amino acids: CAWSVGGYEQYF. The CDR3 nucleotides are TGTGCCTGGAGTGTAGGGGGCTACGAGCAGTACTTC. The chain joins TRBV30 to TRBJ2-7; possibly TRBD1 for D (6 bases). Trimming pared 0 bases from V and 3 bases from J, leaving 6 bases between. Per the germline V gene, CDR1 is GTSNPN and CDR2 is SVGIG (reference sequence). The CDR3 runs 12 residues.

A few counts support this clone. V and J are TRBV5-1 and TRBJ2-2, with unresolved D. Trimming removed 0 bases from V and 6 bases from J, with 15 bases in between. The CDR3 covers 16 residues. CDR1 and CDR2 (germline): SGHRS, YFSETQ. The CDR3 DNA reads TGCGCCAGCAGCTTGGGGGCCGGCTTCGAGGCCGGGGAGCTGTTTTTT. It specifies CASSLGAGFEAGELFF.

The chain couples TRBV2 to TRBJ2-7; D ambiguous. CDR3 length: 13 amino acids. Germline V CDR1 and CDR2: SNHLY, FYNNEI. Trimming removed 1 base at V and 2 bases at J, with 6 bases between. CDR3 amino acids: CASSEGFAYEQYF. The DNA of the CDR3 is TGTGCCAGCAGTGAAGGGTTTGCCTACGAGCAGTACTTC.